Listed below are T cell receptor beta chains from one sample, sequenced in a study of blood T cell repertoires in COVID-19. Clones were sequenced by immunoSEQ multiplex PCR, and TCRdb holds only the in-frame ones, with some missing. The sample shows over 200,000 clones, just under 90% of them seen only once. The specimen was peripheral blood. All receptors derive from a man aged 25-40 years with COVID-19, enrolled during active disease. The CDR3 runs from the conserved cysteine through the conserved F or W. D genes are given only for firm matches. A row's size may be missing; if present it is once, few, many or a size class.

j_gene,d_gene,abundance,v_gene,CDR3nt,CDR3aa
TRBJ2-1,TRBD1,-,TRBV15,TGTGCCACCAGCAGGGGGCCTCTTTGGACAGGGGGCAATGAGCAGTTCTTC,CATSRGPLWTGGNEQFF
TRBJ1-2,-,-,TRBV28,TGTGCCAGCAGTCTCCCTATCCCGGGGTATGGCTACACCTTC,CASSLPIPGYGYTF
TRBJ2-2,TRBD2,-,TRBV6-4,TGTGCCAGCAGTGGGGTAGCGGGAGCCGGGGAGCTGTTTTTT,CASSGVAGAGELFF
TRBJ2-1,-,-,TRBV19,TGTGCCAGTAGTATACGGGGGAGTGGATACAATGAGCAGTTCTTC,CASSIRGSGYNEQFF
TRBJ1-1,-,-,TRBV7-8,TGTGCCAGCAGCTTTACATATGACAGGACATCTGAAGCTTTCTTT,CASSFTYDRTSEAFF
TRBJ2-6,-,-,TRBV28,TGTGCCAGCAGGGGCAGGGGACCGGCGGGGGCCAACGTCCTGACTTTC,CASRGRGPAGANVLTF
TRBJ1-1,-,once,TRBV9,TGTGCCAGCAGCCCCCCCGGGTCGGTGAACACTGAAGCTTTCTTT,CASSPPGSVNTEAFF
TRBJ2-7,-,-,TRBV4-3,TGCGCCAGCAGCCAAGAGCAGGGGGGTTCCTACGAGCAGTACTTC,CASSQEQGGSYEQYF
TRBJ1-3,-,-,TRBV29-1,TGCAGCGTTGAAGTGGAGGGCAGGACTTCTGGAAACACCATATATTTT,CSVEVEGRTSGNTIYF
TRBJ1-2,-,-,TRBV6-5,TGTGCCAGCAGTACAGGGTTCGACGGCTACACCTTC,CASSTGFDGYTF
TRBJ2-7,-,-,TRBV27,TGTGCCAGCTCTTGGACAGCCGCCTACGAGCAGTACTTC,CASSWTAAYEQYF
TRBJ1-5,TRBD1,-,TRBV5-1,TGCGCCAGCAGTCGGACAGGGGGCGGCAATCAGCCCCAGCATTTT,CASSRTGGGNQPQHF
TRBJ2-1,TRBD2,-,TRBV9,TGTGCCAGCAGCGCCGGGACTAGCGATTACAATGAGCAGTTCTTC,CASSAGTSDYNEQFF
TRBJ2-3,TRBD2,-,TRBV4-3,TGCGCCAGCAGCCAACAAATCATCGGGACTAGCGGGGGGCCGGCAGATACGCAGTATTTT,CASSQQIIGTSGGPADTQYF
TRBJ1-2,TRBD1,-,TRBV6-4,TGTGCCAGCAGTGACGGAGGGGGCCTCTCTAACTATGGCTACACCTTC,CASSDGGGLSNYGYTF
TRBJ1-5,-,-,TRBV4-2,TGTGCCAGCAGCCAGAGGACACAAAATCAGCCCCAGCATTTT,CASSQRTQNQPQHF
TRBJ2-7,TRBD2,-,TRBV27,TGTGCCAGCAGTTTGTTAGCGGGAGGTGAAGCCTACGAGCAGTACTTC,CASSLLAGGEAYEQYF
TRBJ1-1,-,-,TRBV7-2,TGTGCCAGCAGCTCGACTAACACTGAAGCTTTCTTT,CASSSTNTEAFF
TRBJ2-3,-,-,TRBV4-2,TGTGCCAGCAGCTTCCCCATAGGGGGGGGAGGCACAGATACGCAGTATTTT,CASSFPIGGGGTDTQYF
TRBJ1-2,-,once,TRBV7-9,TGTGCCAGCAGCTCGGGCGGGGCGAATAACTATGGCTACACCTTC,CASSSGGANNYGYTF
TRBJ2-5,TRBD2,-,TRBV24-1,TGTGCCACCAGTGATTCGGGGGGAGGGGAGACCCAGTACTTC,CATSDSGGGETQYF
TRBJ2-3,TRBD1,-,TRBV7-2,TGTGCCAGCAGCTTAAAACAGGGGAGCACAGATACGCAGTATTTT,CASSLKQGSTDTQYF
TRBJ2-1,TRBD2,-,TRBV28,TGTGCCGCCGAGGAGGGACTAGTCTACAATGAGCAGTTCTTC,CAAEEGLVYNEQFF
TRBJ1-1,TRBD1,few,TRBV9,TGTGCCAGCAGCCCACAGGGGGGGTTGGCTGAAGCTTTCTTT,CASSPQGGLAEAFF
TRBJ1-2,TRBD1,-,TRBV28,TGTGCCAGCAGTTTGACAGGGGGGGGCTACACCTTC,CASSLTGGGYTF
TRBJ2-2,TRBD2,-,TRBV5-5,TGTGCCAGCGGGGGACTAGCGGGATTTTCCGGGGAGCTGTTTTTT,CASGGLAGFSGELFF
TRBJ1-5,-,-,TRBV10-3,TGTGCCATCAGTGAGACTCCGATCGGGCAGCCCCAGCATTTT,CAISETPIGQPQHF
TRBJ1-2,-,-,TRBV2,TGTGCCAGCAGTGAACGACAGGCTGGCTACACCTTC,CASSERQAGYTF
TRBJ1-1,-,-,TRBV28,TGTGCCAGCAGTTTTCAGGGTGGATCTTCAGCCACTGAAGCTTTCTTT,CASSFQGGSSATEAFF
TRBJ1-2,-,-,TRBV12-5,TGTGCTAGTGGTTTGGTCCAAAAGGACAGCTTAGGCGACTATGGCTACACCTTC,CASGLVQKDSLGDYGYTF
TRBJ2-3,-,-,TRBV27,TGTGCCAGCAGTAAAGGGGGAGGGCGATTCACAGATACGCAGTATTTT,CASSKGGGRFTDTQYF
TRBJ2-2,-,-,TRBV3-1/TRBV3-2,TGTGCCAGCAGCCAACGCGGATCCACCCCGAACACCGGGGAGCTGTTTTTT,CASSQRGSTPNTGELFF
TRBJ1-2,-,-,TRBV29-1,TGCAGCGTCCTAATCCGGGGGGGTAGGGAGAACTATGGCTACACCTTC,CSVLIRGGRENYGYTF
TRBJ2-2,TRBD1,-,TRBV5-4,TGTGCCAGCAGCAAGGACAGGTTGACGAACACCGGGGAGCTGTTTTTT,CASSKDRLTNTGELFF
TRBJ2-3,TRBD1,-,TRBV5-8,TGTGCCAGCAGCTCCCTCGCAACAGGGGTGGTGCGGGATACGCAGTATTTT,CASSSLATGVVRDTQYF
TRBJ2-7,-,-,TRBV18,TGTGCCAGCTCACCACCGGTTTCTAGGAACGAGCAGTACTTC,CASSPPVSRNEQYF
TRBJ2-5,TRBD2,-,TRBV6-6,TGTGCCAGCAGCCTCGGGGGGGCGGAGGAGACCCAGTACTTC,CASSLGGAEETQYF
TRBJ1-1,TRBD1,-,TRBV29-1,TGCAGCGTGGTCGACAGGGTGGTTTCCACTGAAGCTTTCTTT,CSVVDRVVSTEAFF
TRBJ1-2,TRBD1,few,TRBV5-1,TGCGCCACCTCTCTGCTTGGACAGGGGGCCTATGGCTACACCTTC,CATSLLGQGAYGYTF
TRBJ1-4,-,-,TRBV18,TGTGCCAGCTCAGTAGGGGCCGGTGAAAAACTGTTTTTT,CASSVGAGEKLFF
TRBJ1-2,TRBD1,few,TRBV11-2,TGTGCCAGCACCGTAAGGACAGGGATCGGCTACACCTTC,CASTVRTGIGYTF
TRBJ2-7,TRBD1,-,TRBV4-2,TGTGCCAGCAGCCAAGATTTGGACAGGGGGCCAACCTACGAGCAGTACTTC,CASSQDLDRGPTYEQYF
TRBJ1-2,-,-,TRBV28,TGTGCCAGCAGTTCCACCCCCGTCGGCTATGGCTACACCTTC,CASSSTPVGYGYTF
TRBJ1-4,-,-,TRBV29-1,TGCAGCGTTGGTCTCAGGCTAAATGAAAAACTGTTTTTT,CSVGLRLNEKLFF
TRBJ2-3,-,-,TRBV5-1,TGCGCCAGCAGCGGAAACGAGGGTCGCACAGATACGCAGTATTTT,CASSGNEGRTDTQYF
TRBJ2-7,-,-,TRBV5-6,TGTGCCAGCAGCTATTACTCTCCTCCGGCCTACGAGCAGTACTTC,CASSYYSPPAYEQYF
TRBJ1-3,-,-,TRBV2,TGTGCCAGCAGATTAGAAACGGGAAACACCATATATTTT,CASRLETGNTIYF
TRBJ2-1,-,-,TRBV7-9,TGTGCCAGCAGCTTAAGAACTCGGGTCTCCTACAATGAGCAGTTCTTC,CASSLRTRVSYNEQFF
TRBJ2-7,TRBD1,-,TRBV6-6,TGTGCCAGCAGTTACTCCGACAGGGACTACGAGCAGTACTTC,CASSYSDRDYEQYF
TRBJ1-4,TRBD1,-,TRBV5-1,TGCGCCAGCAGCTCCGGACAGGGCATAACTAATGAAAAACTGTTTTTT,CASSSGQGITNEKLFF